This T cell receptor beta chain was recorded in a study of post-analysis software for immune sequencing data. Each TCR beta cDNA library carried unique molecular identifiers. Once 1 to 10 million T cells were used, roughly 0.5 million cDNA molecules resulted. TCRdb ran MiXCR on the PCR reads and lists one entry per CDR3 protein. The sample consists of some 370,000 distinct CDR3 sequences, roughly 36% of them appearing once. The study, taken as a whole, reports: Higher frequency in patients than in controls was seen for five TRBV segments, with TRBV5-6, TRBV5-1 and TRBV20-1 among them. Controls' normalized Chao1 diversity significantly exceeded that of multiple sclerosis patients.

The germline V gene has CDR1 SQVTM and CDR2 ANQGSEA. The CDR3 has 11 amino acids. Trimming removed 7 bases from V and 6 bases from J, with 12 bases in between. A remark on this clonotype: Its antigen is unknown.

Sequencing was carried out using blood. The origin of this receptor is a girl aged 10-17 years with multiple sclerosis. The V gene is TRBV29-1, the J gene TRBJ1-2; D might be TRBD1 (6 bases). CDR3 protein: CSAATGNGYTF. In nucleotides, the CDR3 is TGCAGCGCTGCTACAGGGAATGGCTACACCTTC. Full variable domain (rest looked up from reference TRBV29-1 and TRBJ1-2): SAVISQKPSRDICQRGTSLTIQCQVDSQVTMMFWYRQQPGQSLTLIATANQGSEATYESGFVIDKFPISRPNLTFSTLTVSNMSPEDSSIYLCSAATGNGYTFGSGTRLTVV.